These T cell receptor beta chains were read from a single sample in a study of T cell changes during pregnancy in multiple sclerosis. Clones were sequenced by immunoSEQ multiplex PCR, and TCRdb holds only the in-frame ones, with some missing. The table includes tens of thousands of clones, 93% detected once. The sequencing used CD8+ T cells from peripheral blood mononuclear cells, collected in the third trimester of pregnancy. The receptors derive from a female donor with multiple sclerosis, enrolled in a pregnancy study. Both conserved end residues are part of each CDR3. Each record gives: CDR3 protein, J gene, V gene.

CDR3 protein: CASSLGQGVQPQHF; J gene: TRBJ1-5; V gene: TRBV28
CDR3 protein: CASSFYRGRLDTEAFF; J gene: TRBJ1-1; V gene: TRBV28
CDR3 protein: CASSQARGASSYEQYF; J gene: TRBJ2-7; V gene: TRBV4-1
CDR3 protein: CASSYAAMYGYTF; J gene: TRBJ1-2; V gene: TRBV6-6
CDR3 protein: CASSLSGTGDNEQFF; J gene: TRBJ2-1; V gene: TRBV13
CDR3 protein: CAWSAEPSGPSGANVLTF; J gene: TRBJ2-6; V gene: TRBV30
CDR3 protein: CASSGLTDTQYF; J gene: TRBJ2-3; V gene: TRBV9
CDR3 protein: CASSLPLAGTSYNEQFF; J gene: TRBJ2-1; V gene: TRBV7-6
CDR3 protein: CASSLGWSGRVNNEQFF; J gene: TRBJ2-1; V gene: TRBV27
CDR3 protein: CASSLLQGSKPQHF; J gene: TRBJ1-5; V gene: TRBV27
CDR3 protein: CASSLRKREPYNEQFF; J gene: TRBJ2-1; V gene: TRBV18
CDR3 protein: CASSPWGTGGAEQYF; J gene: TRBJ2-7; V gene: TRBV9
CDR3 protein: CASSLRQGIPSEQYF; J gene: TRBJ2-7; V gene: TRBV5-1
CDR3 protein: CASSILGAYEQYF; J gene: TRBJ2-7; V gene: TRBV19
CDR3 protein: CASSLGPSYEQYF; J gene: TRBJ2-7; V gene: TRBV27
CDR3 protein: CASSSHNGELFF; J gene: TRBJ2-2; V gene: TRBV5-6
CDR3 protein: CASSIGAGKDEQYF; J gene: TRBJ2-7; V gene: TRBV19
CDR3 protein: CASSSWEGGTRGYTF; J gene: TRBJ1-2; V gene: TRBV11-2
CDR3 protein: CASSLVLQGSTDTQYF; J gene: TRBJ2-3; V gene: TRBV7-9
CDR3 protein: CASSSPGWQGNEQYF; J gene: TRBJ2-7; V gene: TRBV5-1